The T cell receptor beta chain described here comes from a study of T cells after yellow fever vaccination. Study-level information: Preparation of fractions with low cell numbers was performed using SMART-Seq v4 Ultra Low Input.

This clonotype was detected many times. The antigen is not known. Study results and caveats: Once the booster was given, most primary-vaccination clones reappeared, at around 96% for CD4 and around 90% for CD8.

Germline V CDR1 and CDR2: DFQATT, SNEGSKA (reference sequence). V trimming: 4 bases; J trimming: 2 bases; junction bases outside the gene matches: 4. This CDR3 region has 13 residues. TCRdb called the 5' RACE reads again in MiXCR, with one record for every CDR3 protein. The sample shows 140,000 to 150,000 distinct CDR3 sequences, approximately 6.6% of them seen only once. This receptor was obtained from a man aged 25-45 years who received the YFV17D yellow fever vaccine. The sample in question was CD4+ T cells sorted from PBMCs, obtained 10 days after the yellow fever booster vaccination. The chain is built from TRBV20-1 and TRBJ2-7; 8 nucleotides line up with TRBD2. The CDR3 reads CSAMTSVTYEQYF. CDR3 coding DNA: TGCAGTGCTATGACTAGCGTAACCTACGAGCAGTACTTC.